This T cell receptor (beta chain) was identified in a study of OX40 agonist ivuxolimab in advanced cancers. Study at large: Patients were 82.7% male with ages roughly 23 to 79, mean approximately 62.

Germline values: CDR1 MNHNS, CDR2 SASEGT. Deletions cut 4 bases from V and 2 bases from J, with 9 bases between. This CDR3 contains 13 residues. Using immunoSEQ multiplex PCR, the repertoire was profiled, and TCRdb retains in-frame clones only, with some absent. The table has about 77,000 clones, less than 90% seen once. The receptor was derived from an adult with an advanced solid tumor such as melanoma, head and neck, liver or kidney cancer. The sample in question was CD4+ or CD8+ T cells sorted from blood, obtained in a trial of the OX40 agonist ivuxolimab. This rearrangement joins TRBV6-1 to TRBJ2-7, with D perhaps given as TRBD1 or TRBD2 (5 bases each). The CDR3 bases are TGTGCCAGCAGTGTGTCGGGACCCTACGAGCAGTACTTC. It codes for CASSVSGPYEQYF.